The subject of this entry is one T cell receptor beta chain. Original handling: Reference gene primer amplification gave estimated nucleated cell counts. Produced via immunoSEQ multiplex PCR; TCRdb's table is partial and in-frame only. V, J and clone size are taken as reported in that table, and D and trimming were inferred from the DNA itself. The repertoire holds hundreds of thousands of clones, with about 88% as singletons. Losses at the gene ends were 1 base for V and 5 bases for J; bases not matched to a gene: 6. The CDR3 is 15 amino acids. Looked up from germline, CDR1 is SGHRS and CDR2 is YFSETQ. The sample is drawn from a study of blood T cell repertoires in COVID-19. Background on the study: There were acute and convalescent COVID-19 samples, and they came from the United States, Italy and Spain.

The gene calls are TRBV5-1 and TRBJ2-1; 7 bases are shared with TRBD1. This receptor was taken from a woman in her sixties with acute or convalescent COVID-19. Sequenced: peripheral blood. The CDR3 sequence: CASSLSVTGHNEQFF. CDR3 nucleotides: TGCGCCAGCAGCTTGTCCGTGACAGGGCACAATGAGCAGTTCTTC.